The source of this TCR beta chain is a study of identical twins. The CDR3 runs 15 residues. CDR1 and CDR2 (germline): SGHTA, FQGTGA. Trimming cost V 2 bases and J 2 bases, with 13 bases left between them. TCRdb used MiXCR to reprocess the 5' RACE reads, holding one entry per CDR3 protein. Of over 200,000 distinct CDR3 sequences listed, around 10% are singletons. The clonotype originates from a woman between 18 and 29 years old in good health. This sequence joins TRBV7-3 and TRBJ2-7; a possible D gene is TRBD2 (5 bases). Material: memory (CD45RO+) T cells sorted from blood. The CDR3 sequence: CASSLYLISAYEQYF. CDR3 coding DNA: TGTGCCAGCAGCTTATACCTCATTAGCGCCTACGAGCAGTACTTC. Drawing the rest from reference TRBV7-3 and TRBJ2-7, the complete variable domain is GAGVSQTPSNKVTEKGKYVELRCDPISGHTALYWYRQSLGQGPEFLIYFQGTGAADDSGLPNDRFFAVRPEGSVSTLKIQRTERGDSAVYLCASSLYLISAYEQYFGPGTRLTVT.